These 4 T cell receptor beta chains were sequenced from one sample in a study of blood T cell repertoires in COVID-19. Measured with immunoSEQ multiplex PCR; TCRdb has only the in-frame clones, and not every one. In the table there are 150,000 to 250,000 clones, around four fifths of which are singletons. The material sequenced was peripheral blood. Receptors were obtained from a human donor with acute or convalescent COVID-19. The donor label of this sample is uncertain.

The V call is TRBV4-2, the J call TRBJ1-2; D not resolved. The CDR3 spans 14 residues. Germline loops: CDR1 LGHNA, CDR2 YNFKEQ. V lost 1 base and J 1 base, leaving 7 bases between the germline ends. CDR3 DNA: TGTGCCAGCAGCCAAGGGGAGGGTAACTATGGCTACACCTTC. Its protein product is CASSQGEGNYGYTF.

This chain connects TRBV3-1 (or the pseudogene TRBV3-2) to TRBJ2-1; TRBD2 agrees at 10 bases. The CDR3 covers 16 residues. After removal of 2 bases from V and 7 bases from J, the junction contained 8 bases not matched to a gene. CDR1 and CDR2 from the germline V gene are LGHDT and YNNKEL (reference sequence). CDR3 coding DNA: TGTGCCAGCAGCCAAATGATTCTAGCGGGAGTGAATGAGCAGTTCTTC. Translating it yields CASSQMILAGVNEQFF.

CDR3 region: CATSDRLAGFSYNEQFF. The CDR3 bases are TGTGCCACCAGTGACCGACTAGCGGGGTTTTCCTACAATGAGCAGTTCTTC. The genes are TRBV24-1 and TRBJ2-1, with 11 bases aligning to TRBD2. Trimming took 4 bases from V and 1 from J; bases not matched to a gene: 5. The V gene's germline CDR1 is KGHDR and CDR2 SFDVKD. The CDR3 contains 17 residues.

This clone was counted once. V is TRBV7-2 and J is TRBJ1-4; D might be TRBD1 (5 bases). Germline values: CDR1 SGHTA, CDR2 FQGNSA. The CDR3 has 14 amino acids. Deletions cut 4 bases from V and 4 bases from J, with 10 bases between. The CDR3 loop reads CASSSGGSNEKLFF. The CDR3, as DNA: TGTGCCAGCAGCTCCGGGGGGAGTAATGAAAAACTGTTTTTT.